One sample yielded the 18 T cell receptor beta chains listed below, sequenced in a study of vaccination and CD4 T cells after COVID-19. Their antigen targets remain unknown. Treatment in this sample: roughly 11-day PBMC culture with coronavirus spike peptide pools or control peptides (ViraFEST assay). The Oncomine TCR Beta short-read assay was applied to DNA of cultured CD4+ T cells. TCRdb re-called the PCR reads through MiXCR, storing one row per CDR3 protein. The sample includes roughly 7,400 distinct CDR3 sequences, 40% to 55% seen only once; the top ten take about 20%. Sequencing was done on a sample of CD4+ T cells from blood, cultured in vitro. Every receptor here comes from a human donor who had recovered from COVID-19.

This clonotype is categorized as medium-sized. The rearrangement joins TRBV5-4 to TRBJ1-1; 7 bases map to TRBD1. There are 14 residues in the CDR3. The ends lost 0 bases at V and 6 bases at J; junction bases unmatched: 5. The germline V gene has CDR1 SGHNT and CDR2 YYREEE (reference sequence). CDR3 in DNA: TGTGCCAGCAGCTTGGCGGGACAGAATTCTGAAGCTTTCTTT. Translation gives CASSLAGQNSEAFF.

A few counts support this clonotype. The chain links TRBV20-1 to TRBJ1-4, with a weak D call TRBD1 (5 bases). V lost 5 bases and J 5 bases, leaving 12 bases between the germline ends. CDR3 size: 13 residues. The germline CDR1 and CDR2 sequences are DFQATT and SNEGSKA (reference sequence). In nucleotides, the CDR3 is TGCAGTGCTTCCCTCGGGGCGAATGAAAAACTGTTTTTT. Residues: CSASLGANEKLFF.

This chain connects TRBV5-1 to TRBJ2-3; D is uncertain. This CDR3 comprises 12 residues. The V gene's germline CDR1 is SGHRS and CDR2 YFSETQ. Trimming took off 3 bases at V and 4 bases at J, with 6 bases between the two ends. In DNA, the CDR3 is TGCGCCAGCAGCTATACCGCAGATACGCAGTATTTT. This encodes CASSYTADTQYF.

The rearrangement uses TRBV28 and TRBJ1-6, with a tentative D call TRBD1 (6 bases). CDR1 is MDHEN, CDR2 SYDVKM, per germline. V lost 6 bases, J lost 0 bases, and 9 bases lay in between. This CDR3 has 15 amino acids. This CDR3 reads CASRSQGSYNSPLHF. DNA for the CDR3: TGTGCCAGCAGGTCACAGGGCTCCTATAATTCACCCCTCCACTTT.

The V gene is TRBV7-2, the J gene TRBJ2-3; D may match TRBD1 or TRBD2 (5 bases each). Germline-derived CDR1 and CDR2 are SGHTA and FQGNSA. V lost 5 bases to trimming and J lost 6 bases, with 12 bases between them. This CDR3 is 13 amino acids long. CDR3 nucleotides: TGTGCCAGCAGCCCGGGGCCATACGATACGCAGTATTTT. Translation gives CASSPGPYDTQYF.

The J gene is TRBJ1-2, the V gene TRBV28; D unresolved. V was trimmed by 3 bases and J by 10 bases, leaving 18 bases between them. Germline values: CDR1 MDHEN, CDR2 SYDVKM. This CDR3 comprises 14 residues. The CDR3: CASSFQSQGLFYTF. In DNA, the CDR3 is TGTGCCAGCAGTTTTCAGTCTCAAGGCTTGTTCTACACCTTC.

The chain combines TRBV9 with TRBJ2-1; D gene ambiguous. Germline lookup yields CDR1 SGDLS and CDR2 YYNGEE. V was cut by 4 bases and J by 3 bases, with 11 bases left in between. The CDR3 length is 14 residues. CDR3 in amino acids: CASSSSGLYNEQFF. The CDR3 nucleotides are TGTGCCAGCAGCTCCTCCGGGCTCTACAATGAGCAGTTCTTC.

This clonotype was picked up a small number of times. The chain combines TRBV7-8 with TRBJ2-7; D unclear. The CDR3 has 16 amino acids. The germline V gene encodes CDR1 SGHVS and CDR2 FQNEAQ. Trimming left V 5 bases short and J 2 bases short, with 19 bases between. CDR3 residues: CASSPGRIPNTYEQYF. In nucleotides, the CDR3 is TGTGCCAGCAGCCCCGGACGGATACCGAATACCTACGAGCAGTACTTC.

The table lists this clonotype with a count of one. The rearrangement links TRBV5-6 to TRBJ1-1, with TRBD1 matching over 11 bases. This CDR3 spans 16 amino acids. J was trimmed by 3 bases and V by 0 bases; bases with no gene match: 4. Germline values: CDR1 SGHDT, CDR2 YYEEEE. This chain's CDR3 is CASSLGTGGDYTEAFF. The CDR3 bases are TGTGCCAGCAGCTTGGGGACAGGGGGCGATTACACTGAAGCTTTCTTT.

The rearrangement uses TRBV10-3 and TRBJ2-1; D remains ambiguous. The CDR3 is 13 amino acids. V was clipped by 7 bases and J by 2 bases, with 9 bases between them. From germline, CDR1 is ENHRY and CDR2 SYGVKD. CDR3 amino acids: CAINSGPYNEQFF. CDR3 bases: TGTGCCATCAACTCCGGGCCCTACAATGAGCAGTTCTTC.

This sequence joins TRBV5-1 and TRBJ2-7, with D uncertain. V lost 4 bases, J lost 6 bases, and 17 bases lay in between. The CDR3 contains 14 residues. Per the germline V gene, CDR1 is SGHRS and CDR2 is YFSETQ. The CDR3 DNA sequence: TGCGCCAGCAGCCCGTCCCCCACCTCCGGCGAGCAGTACTTC. It encodes CASSPSPTSGEQYF.

This clonotype was counted between two and nine times. The rearrangement uses TRBV20-1 and TRBJ1-1; D is perhaps TRBD1 (5 bases). The CDR3 loop spans 13 amino acids. Trimming removed 6 bases from V and 2 bases from J, with 13 bases in between. Germline V lookup: CDR1 DFQATT, CDR2 SNEGSKA (reference sequence). CDR3 DNA: TGCAGTGCAAAGGGACGGTCAAACACTGAAGCTTTCTTT. Translating it yields CSAKGRSNTEAFF.

This clonotype came up a few times. This sequence joins TRBV27 and TRBJ1-2, with TRBD1 as a possible D gene (6 bases). This CDR3 is built from 15 residues. Between the trimmed V and J ends, which lost 6 bases and 6 bases, there was a span of 20 bases. The germline V gene encodes CDR1 MNHEY and CDR2 SMNVEV (reference sequence). The CDR3 is CASSRYQQGLDGYTF. CDR3 bases: TGTGCCAGCAGCCGATATCAACAGGGTTTGGATGGCTACACCTTC.

This clonotype was detected only a few times. V gene TRBV27 combines with J gene TRBJ1-2, with D tentatively TRBD1 (5 bases). Germline lookup yields CDR1 MNHEY and CDR2 SMNVEV (reference sequence). Trimming took 4 bases from V and 4 from J, leaving 7 bases between them. The CDR3 runs 12 residues. In DNA form, the CDR3 reads TGTGCCAGCAGTTCAGGGAGCTATGGCTACACCTTC. This gives the protein CASSSGSYGYTF.

The chain employs TRBV20-1 and TRBJ2-7; 7 nucleotides match TRBD2. CDR1 is DFQATT, CDR2 SNEGSKA, per germline (reference sequence). Germline trimming cut 6 bases from V and 6 bases from J; bases unmatched to any gene: 14. This CDR3 spans 14 amino acids. The CDR3 DNA follows: TGCAGTGCAAGCGGGACTCCACTTACGCCCGAGCAGTACTTC. Its protein product is CSASGTPLTPEQYF.

This sequence joins TRBV18 and TRBJ2-6, with 7 bases lining up with TRBD1. CDR3 length equals 17 residues. Germline V lookup: CDR1 KGHSH, CDR2 LQKENI. J was trimmed by 4 bases and V by 2 bases; bases with no gene match: 8. CDR3 DNA sequence: TGTGCCAGCTCACCATTACAGGGGCTTGCCGGGGCCAACGTCCTGACTTTC. It codes for CASSPLQGLAGANVLTF.

The chain couples TRBV19 to TRBJ2-7; D remains ambiguous. This CDR3 region has 12 residues. V gave up 5 bases and J gave up 3 bases, with 8 bases separating them. The germline CDR1 and CDR2 sequences are LNHDA and SQIVND (reference sequence). The CDR3 loop is CASSSPSYEQYF. CDR3 coding DNA: TGTGCCAGTAGTTCCCCGAGCTACGAGCAGTACTTC.

V gene TRBV7-2 combines with J gene TRBJ1-4; D is uncertain. This CDR3 has 15 residues. Germline V CDR1 and CDR2: SGHTA, FQGNSA. Between the trimmed V and J ends, which lost 6 bases and 3 bases, there was a span of 14 bases. The CDR3 spells CASRLEEAANEKLFF. As DNA, the CDR3 is TGTGCCAGCAGACTCGAGGAGGCAGCTAATGAAAAACTGTTTTTT.